The TCR beta chain described here comes from a study of identical twins. Study-wide results and limits: Cord blood's abundant beta clonotypes had fewer insertions, unlike memory repertoires.

A single record per CDR3 protein comes from TCRdb applying MiXCR to the 5' RACE reads. Of fewer than 800,000 distinct CDR3 sequences detected, around 7.4% appear once; the ten largest clones hold 1.6%. The donors were all healthy and Caucasian. The CDR3 is made up of 13 amino acids. Germline V gene sequence: CDR1 SQVTM, CDR2 ANQGSEA. This clonotype has at least ten counts. The antigen remains undetermined. These data were likewise used in another study, on yellow fever vaccine responses in identical twins.

The origin of this receptor is a woman aged 18-35 years in good health. Sequenced input: PBMCs. The chain has TRBV29-1 and TRBJ1-1, with D maybe TRBD1 (5 bases). CDR3 protein: CSVRPPGPLEAFF. CDR3 sequence (DNA): TGCAGTGTTCGCCCTCCAGGGCCACTAGAAGCTTTCTTT.